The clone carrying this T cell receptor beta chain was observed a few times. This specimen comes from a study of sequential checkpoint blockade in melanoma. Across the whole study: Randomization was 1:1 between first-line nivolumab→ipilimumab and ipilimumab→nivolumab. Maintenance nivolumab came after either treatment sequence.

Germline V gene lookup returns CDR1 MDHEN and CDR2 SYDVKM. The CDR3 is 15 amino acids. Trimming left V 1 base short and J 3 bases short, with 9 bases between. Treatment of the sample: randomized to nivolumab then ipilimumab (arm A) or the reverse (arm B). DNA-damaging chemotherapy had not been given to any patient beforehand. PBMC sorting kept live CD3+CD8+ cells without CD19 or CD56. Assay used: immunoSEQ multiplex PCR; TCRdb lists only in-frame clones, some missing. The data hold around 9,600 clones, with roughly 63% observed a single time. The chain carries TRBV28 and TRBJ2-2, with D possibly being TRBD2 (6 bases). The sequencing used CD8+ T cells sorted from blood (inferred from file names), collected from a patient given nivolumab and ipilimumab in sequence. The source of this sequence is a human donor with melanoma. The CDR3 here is CASSLSGGYTGELFF. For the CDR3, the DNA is TGTGCCAGCAGTTTATCTGGGGGGTACACCGGGGAGCTGTTTTTT.